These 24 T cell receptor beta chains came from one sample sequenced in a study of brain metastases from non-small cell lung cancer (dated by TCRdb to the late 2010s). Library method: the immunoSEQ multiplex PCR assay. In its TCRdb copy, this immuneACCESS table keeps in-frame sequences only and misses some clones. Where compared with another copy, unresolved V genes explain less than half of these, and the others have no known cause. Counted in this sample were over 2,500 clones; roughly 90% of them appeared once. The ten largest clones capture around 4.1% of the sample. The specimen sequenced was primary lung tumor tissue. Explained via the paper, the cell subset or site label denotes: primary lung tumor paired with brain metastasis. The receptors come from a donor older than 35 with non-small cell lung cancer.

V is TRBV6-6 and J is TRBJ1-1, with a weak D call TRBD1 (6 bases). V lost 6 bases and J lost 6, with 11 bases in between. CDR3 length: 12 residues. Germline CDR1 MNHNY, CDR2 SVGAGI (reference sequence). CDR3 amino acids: CASRIGGAEAFF. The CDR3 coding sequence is TGTGCCAGCAGAATCGGGGGCGCTGAAGCTTTCTTT.

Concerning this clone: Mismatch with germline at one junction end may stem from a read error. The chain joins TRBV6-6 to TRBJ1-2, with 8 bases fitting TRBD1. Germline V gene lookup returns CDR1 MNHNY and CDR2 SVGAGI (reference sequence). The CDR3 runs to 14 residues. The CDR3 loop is CASRDTGTGGGYIF. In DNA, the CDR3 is TGTGCCAGCAGAGATACCGGGACAGGCGGTGGCTACATCTTC.

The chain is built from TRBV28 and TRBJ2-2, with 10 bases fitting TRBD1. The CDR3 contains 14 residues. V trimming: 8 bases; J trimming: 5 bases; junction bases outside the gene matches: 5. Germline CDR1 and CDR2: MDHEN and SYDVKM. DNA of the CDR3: TGTGCCAGCCGGGGACAGGGGCGAACCGGGGAGCTGTTTTTT. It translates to CASRGQGRTGELFF.

CDR3: CASSQGSDTEAFF. CDR3 bases: TGTGCCAGCAGCCAAGGGTCGGACACTGAAGCTTTCTTT. The chain links TRBV7-3 to TRBJ1-1; unclear D gene. The CDR3 consists of 13 residues. The germline CDR1 and CDR2 sequences are SGHTA and FQGTGA. V was clipped by 5 bases and J by 3 bases, with 10 bases between them.

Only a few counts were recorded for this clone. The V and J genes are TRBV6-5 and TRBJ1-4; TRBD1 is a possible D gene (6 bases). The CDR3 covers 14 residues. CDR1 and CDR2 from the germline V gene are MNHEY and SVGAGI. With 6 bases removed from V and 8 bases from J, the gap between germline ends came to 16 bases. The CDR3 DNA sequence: TGTGCCAGCAGCCGCATGGGGGCTGGGGAAAAACTGTTTTTT. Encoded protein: CASSRMGAGEKLFF.

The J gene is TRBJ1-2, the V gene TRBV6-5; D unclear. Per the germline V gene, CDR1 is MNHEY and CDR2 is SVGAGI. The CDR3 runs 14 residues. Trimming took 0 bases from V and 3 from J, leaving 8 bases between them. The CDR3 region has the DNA TGTGCCAGCAGTTACTCGAGCAGTTACTATGGCTACACCTTC. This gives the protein CASSYSSSYYGYTF.

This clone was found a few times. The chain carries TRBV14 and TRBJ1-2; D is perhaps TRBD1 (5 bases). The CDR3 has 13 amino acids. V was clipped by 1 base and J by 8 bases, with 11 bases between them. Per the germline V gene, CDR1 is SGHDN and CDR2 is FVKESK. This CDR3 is CASSQAGRGGYTF. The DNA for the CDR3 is TGTGCCAGCAGCCAAGCAGGGAGAGGAGGCTACACCTTC. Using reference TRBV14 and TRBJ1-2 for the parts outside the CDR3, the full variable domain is EAGVTQFPSHSVIEKGQTVTLRCDPISGHDNLYWYRRVMGKEIKFLLHFVKESKQDESGMPNNRFLAERTGGTYSTLKVQPAELEDSGVYFCASSQAGRGGYTFGSGTRLTVV.

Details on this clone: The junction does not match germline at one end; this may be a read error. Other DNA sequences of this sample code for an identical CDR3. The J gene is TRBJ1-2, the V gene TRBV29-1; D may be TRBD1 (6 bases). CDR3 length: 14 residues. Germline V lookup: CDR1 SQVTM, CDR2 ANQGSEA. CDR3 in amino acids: CSAFITGPGDGYTF. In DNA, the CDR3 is TGCAGCGCCTTCATAACAGGGCCTGGCGATGGCTATACCTTC.

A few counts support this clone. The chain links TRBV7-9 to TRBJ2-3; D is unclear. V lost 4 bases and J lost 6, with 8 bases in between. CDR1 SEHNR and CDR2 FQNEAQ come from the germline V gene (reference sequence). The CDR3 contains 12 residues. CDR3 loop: CASSSIADTQYF. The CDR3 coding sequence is TGTGCCAGCAGCTCAATTGCCGATACGCAGTATTTT.

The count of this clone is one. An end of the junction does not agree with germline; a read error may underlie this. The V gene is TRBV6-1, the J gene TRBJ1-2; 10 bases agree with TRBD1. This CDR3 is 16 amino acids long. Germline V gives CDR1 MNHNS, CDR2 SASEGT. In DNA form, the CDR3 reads TGTGCCAGCAGTGAAGCGCCGACAGGGGGCCGCGATGGTTACACCTTC. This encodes CASSEAPTGGRDGYTF.

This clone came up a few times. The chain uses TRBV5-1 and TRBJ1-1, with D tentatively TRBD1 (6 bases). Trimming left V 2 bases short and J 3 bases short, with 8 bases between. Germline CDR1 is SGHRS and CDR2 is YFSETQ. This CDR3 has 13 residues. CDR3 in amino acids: CASSLSGDTEAFF. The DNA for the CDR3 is TGCGCCAGCAGCTTATCAGGGGACACTGAAGCTTTCTTT.

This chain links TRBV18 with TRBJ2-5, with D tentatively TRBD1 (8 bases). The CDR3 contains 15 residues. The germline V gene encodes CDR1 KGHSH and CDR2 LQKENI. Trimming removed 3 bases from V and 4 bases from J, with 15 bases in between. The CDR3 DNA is TGTGCCAGCTCACCGAGGACAGGGAGGGGAGAGACCCAGTACTTC. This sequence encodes CASSPRTGRGETQYF.

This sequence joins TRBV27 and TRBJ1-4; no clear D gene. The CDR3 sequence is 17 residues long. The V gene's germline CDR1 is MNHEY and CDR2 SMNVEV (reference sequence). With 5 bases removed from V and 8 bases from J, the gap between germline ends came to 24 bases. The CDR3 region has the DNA TGTGCCAGCAGTACACGCCATGCGATAGCGCCGGGGGAAAAACTGTTTTTT. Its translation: CASSTRHAIAPGEKLFF.

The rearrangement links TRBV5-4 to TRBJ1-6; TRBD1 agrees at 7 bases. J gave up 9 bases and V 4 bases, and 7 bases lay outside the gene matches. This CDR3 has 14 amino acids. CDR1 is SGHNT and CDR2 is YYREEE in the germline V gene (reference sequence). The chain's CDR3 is CASSLRGWSSPLHF. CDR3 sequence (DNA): TGTGCCAGCAGCCTCAGGGGGTGGAGTTCACCCCTCCACTTT. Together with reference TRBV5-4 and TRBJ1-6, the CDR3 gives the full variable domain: ETGVTQSPTHLIKTRGQQVTLRCSSQSGHNTVSWYQQALGQGPQFIFQYYREEENGRGNFPPRFSGLQFPNYSSELNVNALELDDSALYLCASSLRGWSSPLHFGNGTRLTVT.

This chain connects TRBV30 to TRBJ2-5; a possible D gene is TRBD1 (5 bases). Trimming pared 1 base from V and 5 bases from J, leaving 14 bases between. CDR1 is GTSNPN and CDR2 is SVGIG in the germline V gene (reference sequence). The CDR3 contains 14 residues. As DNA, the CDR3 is TGTGCCTGGAGTGGGGGCGTCCGTTGGGAGACCCAGTACTTC. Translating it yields CAWSGGVRWETQYF.

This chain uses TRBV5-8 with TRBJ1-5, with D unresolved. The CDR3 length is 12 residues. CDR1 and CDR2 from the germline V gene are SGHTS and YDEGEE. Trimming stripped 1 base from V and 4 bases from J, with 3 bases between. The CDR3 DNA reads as TGTGCCAGCAGCTTGCCAAATCAGCCCCAGCATTTT. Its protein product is CASSLPNQPQHF.

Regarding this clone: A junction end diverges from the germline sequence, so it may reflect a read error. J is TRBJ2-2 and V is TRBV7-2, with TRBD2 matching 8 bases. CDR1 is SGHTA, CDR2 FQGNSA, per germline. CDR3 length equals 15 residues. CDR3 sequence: CASSFKAGVTRELFF. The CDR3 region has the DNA TGTGCCAGCAGCTTTAAAGCGGGAGTCACCAGGGAGCTGTTTTTT.

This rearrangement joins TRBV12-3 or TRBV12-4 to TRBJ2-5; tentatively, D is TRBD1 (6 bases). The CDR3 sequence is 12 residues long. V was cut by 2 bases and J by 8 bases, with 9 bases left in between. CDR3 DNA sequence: TGTGCCAGCAGTTTAAGGGGGAATACCCAGTACTTC. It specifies CASSLRGNTQYF.

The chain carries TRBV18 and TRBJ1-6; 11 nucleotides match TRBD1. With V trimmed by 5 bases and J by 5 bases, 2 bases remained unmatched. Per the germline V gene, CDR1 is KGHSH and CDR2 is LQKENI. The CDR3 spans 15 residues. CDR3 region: CASSKGQGDNSPLHF. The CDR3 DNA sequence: TGTGCCAGCTCAAAGGGACAGGGGGATAATTCACCCCTCCACTTT.

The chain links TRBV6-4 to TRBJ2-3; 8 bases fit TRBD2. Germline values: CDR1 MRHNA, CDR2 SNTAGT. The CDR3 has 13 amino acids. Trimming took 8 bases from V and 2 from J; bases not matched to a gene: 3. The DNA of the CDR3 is TGTGCCAGCCAAGCGGGAGACACAGATACGCAGTATTTT. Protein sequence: CASQAGDTDTQYF.

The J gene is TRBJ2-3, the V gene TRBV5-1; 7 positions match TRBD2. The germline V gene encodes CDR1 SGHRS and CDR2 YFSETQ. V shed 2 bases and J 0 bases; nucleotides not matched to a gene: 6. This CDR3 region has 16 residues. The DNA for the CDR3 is TGCGCCAGCAGCTTAGCTAGCGGAGTTAGCACAGATACGCAGTATTTT. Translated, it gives CASSLASGVSTDTQYF.

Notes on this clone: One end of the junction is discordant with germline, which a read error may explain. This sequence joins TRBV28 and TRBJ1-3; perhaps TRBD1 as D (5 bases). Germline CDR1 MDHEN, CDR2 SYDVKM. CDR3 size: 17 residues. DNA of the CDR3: TGTGCCAGCAGTTTAGGCCGGGGCCTTATCTCTGAAAACACCATATATTTT. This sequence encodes CASSLGRGLISENTIYF.

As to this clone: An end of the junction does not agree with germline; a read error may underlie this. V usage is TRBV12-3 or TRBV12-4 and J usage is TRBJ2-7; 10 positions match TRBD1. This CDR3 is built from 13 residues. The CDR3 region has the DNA TGTGCCAGCAGTTCCCGACAGGGGGCCGAGCAATACTTC. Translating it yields CASSSRQGAEQYF.

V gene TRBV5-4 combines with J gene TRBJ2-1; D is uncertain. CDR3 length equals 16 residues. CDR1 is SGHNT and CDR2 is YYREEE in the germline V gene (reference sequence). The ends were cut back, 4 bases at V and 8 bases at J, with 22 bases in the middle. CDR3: CASSRQSRPTGDEQFF. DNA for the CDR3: TGTGCCAGCAGCCGCCAGAGCAGGCCCACTGGGGATGAGCAGTTCTTC. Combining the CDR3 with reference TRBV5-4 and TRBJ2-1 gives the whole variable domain ETGVTQSPTHLIKTRGQQVTLRCSSQSGHNTVSWYQQALGQGPQFIFQYYREEENGRGNFPPRFSGLQFPNYSSELNVNALELDDSALYLCASSRQSRPTGDEQFFGPGTRLTVL.